One and the same sample provided the 9 T cell receptor beta chains below, sequenced in a study of blood T cells in healthy people across ages (dated by TCRdb to between 2015 and 2017). The protocol used for the library was 5' RACE. Instrument used: Illumina HiSeq 2500. A second PCR of roughly 7 to 11 cycles was performed with a sample-barcoded 5' primer and a J-beta primer mix. TCRdb reworked the public reads: Q25 trimming with fastp, MiXCR clone assembly, productive beta chains retained. Duplicate CDR3 protein sequences are folded into a single record with the most common DNA and genes. For this sample the table gives around 690,000 distinct CDR3 sequences, of which under 65% were detected only once. About two fifths of the sample is in the top ten clones. The specimen was blood. The receptors were sampled from a man in his 60s in good health.

CDR3 DNA: TGTGCCAGCAGCCGAGGGGTGCGGGGGGCCACAGATACGCAGTATTTT. This sequence encodes CASSRGVRGATDTQYF. The chain couples TRBV6-5 to TRBJ2-3; 8 positions match TRBD2. The ends lost 6 bases at V and 2 bases at J; junction bases unmatched: 10. Germline lookup yields CDR1 MNHEY and CDR2 SVGAGI. The CDR3 runs 16 residues.

The chain is built from TRBV12-3 or TRBV12-4 and TRBJ2-1, with 7 bases lining up with TRBD2. The CDR3 extends over 19 amino acids. The ends lost 2 bases at V and 0 bases at J; junction bases unmatched: 13. CDR3 nucleotide sequence: TGTGCCAGCAGTTTACTGTCCGCGGGGGATATTAGCTCCTACAATGAGCAGTTCTTC. As protein: CASSLLSAGDISSYNEQFF.

J is TRBJ1-5 and V is TRBV19, with D possibly being TRBD1 (6 bases). V lost 3 bases and J lost 5, with 11 bases in between. The germline V gene encodes CDR1 LNHDA and CDR2 SQIVND (reference sequence). There are 14 residues in the CDR3. CDR3 residues: CASSIKQGDQPQHF. The CDR3 DNA reads as TGTGCCAGTAGTATTAAACAGGGTGATCAGCCCCAGCATTTT.

The V gene is TRBV5-1, the J gene TRBJ2-2; D perhaps matches TRBD1 (6 bases). Trimming took 2 bases from V and 1 from J, leaving 9 bases between them. This CDR3 is 15 amino acids long. Germline V gene lookup returns CDR1 SGHRS and CDR2 YFSETQ. This CDR3 reads CASSFGGQNTGELFF. CDR3 nucleotide sequence: TGCGCCAGCAGCTTTGGGGGACAGAACACCGGGGAGCTGTTTTTT. The full variable domain, rest sourced from reference TRBV5-1 and TRBJ2-2, is KAGVTQTPRYLIKTRGQQVTLSCSPISGHRSVSWYQQTPGQGLQFLFEYFSETQRNKGNFPGRFSGRQFSNSRSEMNVSTLELGDSALYLCASSFGGQNTGELFFGEGSRLTVL.

This chain joins TRBV5-6 and TRBJ2-1, with D perhaps given as TRBD1 or TRBD2 (7 bases each). The CDR3 totals 15 residues. CDR1 SGHDT and CDR2 YYEEEE come from the germline V gene. Trimming cost V 4 bases and J 9 bases, with 20 bases left between them. CDR3 loop: CASSPEGAGGGEQFF. Here the CDR3 DNA reads TGTGCCAGCAGCCCTGAGGGGGCAGGGGGGGGTGAGCAGTTCTTC.

This clonotype showed up just a few times. This chain uses TRBV20-1 with TRBJ2-1, with D possibly TRBD1 on 6 matching bases. The V end lost 3 bases, the J end lost 4 bases, and 16 bases lay between the germline ends. The CDR3 loop spans 15 amino acids. Germline CDR1 reads DFQATT; CDR2 reads SNEGSKA (reference sequence). The CDR3 coding sequence is TGCAGTGCTAGGGCCTTTGGGGGCCTTTACAATGAGCAGTTCTTC. It codes for CSARAFGGLYNEQFF.

This rearrangement joins TRBV9 to TRBJ2-3; D is possibly TRBD2 (5 bases). The ends were cut back, 3 bases at V and 6 bases at J, with 20 bases in the middle. CDR3 length: 16 amino acids. Germline CDR1 SGDLS, CDR2 YYNGEE. CDR3 residues: CASSGRRTGFGDTQYF. The CDR3, as DNA: TGTGCCAGCAGCGGACGAAGGACTGGCTTCGGGGATACGCAGTATTTT. The entire variable domain, with the rest obtained from reference TRBV9 and TRBJ2-3, is as follows: DSGVTQTPKHLITATGQRVTLRCSPRSGDLSVYWYQQSLDQGLQFLIQYYNGEERAKGNILERFSAQQFPDLHSELNLSSLELGDSALYFCASSGRRTGFGDTQYFGPGTRLTVL.

The chain joins TRBV7-6 to TRBJ2-2, with D possibly being TRBD1 (5 bases). Trimming cost V 5 bases and J 5 bases, with 12 bases left between them. Looked up from germline, CDR1 is SGHVS and CDR2 is FNYEAQ. This CDR3 contains 14 residues. DNA for the CDR3: TGTGCCAGCAGCCCACAGGACCAAACCGGGGAGCTGTTTTTT. This translates into CASSPQDQTGELFF. Full variable domain (outside the CDR3, taken from reference TRBV7-6 and TRBJ2-2): GAGVSQSPRYKVTKRGQDVALRCDPISGHVSLYWYRQALGQGPEFLTYFNYEAQQDKSGLPNDRFSAERPEGSISTLTIQRTEQRDSAMYRCASSPQDQTGELFFGEGSRLTVL.

This sequence joins TRBV3-1 and TRBJ2-7; no firm D call. CDR1 and CDR2 from the germline V gene are LGHDT and YNNKEL (reference sequence). CDR3 length: 14 amino acids. Trimming took 0 bases from V and 4 from J, leaving 10 bases between them. The chain's CDR3 is CASSQDYPGYEQYF. The CDR3 bases are TGTGCCAGCAGCCAAGACTACCCAGGATACGAGCAGTACTTC.